Listed below are T cell receptor beta chains from one sample, sequenced in a study of T-cell reconstitution after alpha-beta-depleted transplantation in children. Each CDR3 protein is one row after TCRdb ran MiXCR on the PCR reads. There are about 240,000 distinct CDR3 sequences in the sample; around 12% occur only once, and approximately 2.9% lies in the top ten. The specimen comprised PBMCs from the stem cell graft donor, sampled from the stem cell graft. All receptors derive from a human donor who donated a stem cell graft to a child with acute lymphoblastic leukemia. Both conserved end residues are part of each CDR3. D genes are given only for firm matches. Clone size is not always given. Where it is, it says once, few, many or a class for expanded clones.

V: TRBV9; J: TRBJ2-1; size: NA; D: TRBD2; DNA: TGTGCCAGCAGCGTAGCGGGAGGATCAAACAATGAGCAGTTCTTC; CDR3: CASSVAGGSNNEQFF
V: TRBV6-5; J: TRBJ2-4; size: NA; D: TRBD1; DNA: TGTGCCAGCAGTTACTCAGGGACAGGGGGGCACATTCAGTACTTC; CDR3: CASSYSGTGGHIQYF
V: TRBV4-3; J: TRBJ2-7; size: many; D: NA; DNA: TGCGCCAGCAGCCTAGACTATAGCTCCTACGAGCAGTACTTC; CDR3: CASSLDYSSYEQYF
V: TRBV7-6; J: TRBJ2-3; size: many; D: TRBD2; DNA: TGTGCCAGCAGCTCCCGTAGGGCTAGCGGGAGTGCCACAGATACGCAGTATTTT; CDR3: CASSSRRASGSATDTQYF
V: TRBV10-3; J: TRBJ2-3; size: many; D: TRBD1; DNA: TGTGCCATCAGTGAGTCCTTGGCAGGGGGCGCAGATACGCAGTATTTT; CDR3: CAISESLAGGADTQYF
V: TRBV20-1; J: TRBJ1-5; size: many; D: TRBD1; DNA: TGCAGTGCTAGTGGCCTTCGAGACAGGGCCATGGGGCAGCCCCAGCATTTT; CDR3: CSASGLRDRAMGQPQHF
V: TRBV20-1; J: TRBJ2-7; size: few; D: NA; DNA: TGCAGTGCTCGTGAACCAAATTTTCCGGCCTGGAGCTACGAGCAGTACTTC; CDR3: CSAREPNFPAWSYEQYF
V: TRBV5-5; J: TRBJ2-2; size: many; D: TRBD2; DNA: TGTGCCAGCAGGGGGGGGATTACGAACACCGGGGAGCTGTTTTTT; CDR3: CASRGGITNTGELFF
V: TRBV6-1; J: TRBJ1-6; size: many; D: NA; DNA: TGTGCCAGCAGCCGAAACGCACAGGGCCCCTATAATTCACCCCTCCACTTT; CDR3: CASSRNAQGPYNSPLHF
V: TRBV4-2; J: TRBJ2-7; size: many; D: TRBD1; DNA: TGTGCCAGCAGCCAAGGACAGGGCCAGTACTTC; CDR3: CASSQGQGQYF
V: TRBV12-3/TRBV12-4; J: TRBJ2-1; size: NA; D: NA; DNA: TGTGCCAGCTGGGTGCCGGGCCAGCAGTTCTTC; CDR3: CASWVPGQQFF
V: TRBV6-5; J: TRBJ1-2; size: few; D: NA; DNA: TGTGCCAGCAGTTCCGCCGGCGGGGCTGGCTACACCTTC; CDR3: CASSSAGGAGYTF
V: TRBV15; J: TRBJ1-5; size: many; D: NA; DNA: TGTGCCACCAGGGGAGACATTGGCAATCAGCCCCAGCATTTT; CDR3: CATRGDIGNQPQHF
V: TRBV20-1; J: TRBJ2-7; size: many; D: NA; DNA: TGCAGTGCTAGTGGAACCTTTGCGGAGCAGTACTTC; CDR3: CSASGTFAEQYF
V: TRBV4-3; J: TRBJ1-6; size: few; D: TRBD1; DNA: TGCGCCAGCAGACTAGACAGGGGGAGTTCACCCCTCCACTTT; CDR3: CASRLDRGSSPLHF
V: TRBV3-1; J: TRBJ1-5; size: NA; D: NA; DNA: TGTGCCAGCAGCCAAGATTCCACAAGCAATCAGCCCCAGCATTTT; CDR3: CASSQDSTSNQPQHF
V: TRBV5-6; J: TRBJ2-3; size: many; D: NA; DNA: TGTGCCAGCAGCTCGACTAACTACCATTTAGGGCCCCTGTCGCAGTATTTT; CDR3: CASSSTNYHLGPLSQYF
V: TRBV20-1; J: TRBJ2-7; size: NA; D: NA; DNA: TGCAGTGCTAGACCCCTGTCCCCTTACAGGTTACAAGGCTACGAGCAGTACTTC; CDR3: CSARPLSPYRLQGYEQYF
V: TRBV29-1; J: TRBJ2-1; size: few; D: NA; DNA: TGCAGCGTTGAGGGTGGAAACATGAATGAGCAGTTCTTC; CDR3: CSVEGGNMNEQFF
V: TRBV20-1; J: TRBJ1-5; size: many; D: NA; DNA: TGCAGTGCTAAGGGCCAGGAGAAGATAGTAAGCAATCAGCCCCAGCATTTT; CDR3: CSAKGQEKIVSNQPQHF
V: TRBV5-1; J: TRBJ2-3; size: many; D: NA; DNA: TGCGCCAGCAGCTTGGCCGAAGGGGATACGCAGTATTTT; CDR3: CASSLAEGDTQYF
V: TRBV3-1; J: TRBJ1-3; size: many; D: NA; DNA: TGTGCCAGCAGAACCGCCGCTTCTGGAAACACCATATATTTT; CDR3: CASRTAASGNTIYF
V: TRBV7-9; J: TRBJ2-1; size: many; D: TRBD1; DNA: TGTGCCAGCAGCGTTGGGACAGGGCATGAGCAGTTCTTC; CDR3: CASSVGTGHEQFF
V: TRBV12-5; J: TRBJ1-1; size: many; D: NA; DNA: TGTGCTAGTGGTTTAACCTCACCCACCAGGGTGGGGTACACTGAAGCTTTCTTT; CDR3: CASGLTSPTRVGYTEAFF
V: TRBV6-2/TRBV6-3; J: TRBJ2-1; size: NA; D: TRBD2; DNA: TGTGCCAGCAAGGTCGAACGGGGGGGCGGTGAGCAGTTCTTC; CDR3: CASKVERGGGEQFF
V: TRBV20-1; J: TRBJ2-1; size: NA; D: TRBD2; DNA: TGCAGTGCTAAAAGCGGGAGTCCGTACAATGAGCAGTTCTTC; CDR3: CSAKSGSPYNEQFF
V: TRBV3-1; J: TRBJ2-1; size: many; D: TRBD2; DNA: TGTGCCAGCAGCTTATCCGGGACTAGAGACAATGAGCAGTTCTTC; CDR3: CASSLSGTRDNEQFF
V: TRBV10-3; J: TRBJ2-1; size: many; D: NA; DNA: TGTGCCATCAGTGAGTCAGACGACTCCTACAATGAGCAGTTCTTC; CDR3: CAISESDDSYNEQFF
V: TRBV5-6; J: TRBJ2-3; size: many; D: NA; DNA: TGTGCCAGCAGCTTGGTAGAGGGTACGCAGTATTTT; CDR3: CASSLVEGTQYF
V: TRBV7-9; J: TRBJ1-1; size: many; D: NA; DNA: TGTGCCAGCAGCTTCGGGGTAAGGGAAGCTTTCTTT; CDR3: CASSFGVREAFF
V: TRBV7-2; J: TRBJ2-3; size: many; D: NA; DNA: TGTGCCAGCAGCTTAGATGTAGATACGCAGTATTTT; CDR3: CASSLDVDTQYF
V: TRBV20-1; J: TRBJ2-1; size: many; D: NA; DNA: TGCAGTGCTCCTGACAGGCTTATACCCAATGAGCAGTTCTTC; CDR3: CSAPDRLIPNEQFF
V: TRBV12-3/TRBV12-4; J: TRBJ2-1; size: many; D: NA; DNA: TGTGCCAGCAGCCCCTTTCCCGATCCTTACAATGAGCAGTTCTTC; CDR3: CASSPFPDPYNEQFF
V: TRBV5-1; J: TRBJ2-5; size: NA; D: NA; DNA: TGCGCCAGCAGCCCCGGGGGAGGCGAAGAGACCCAGTACTTC; CDR3: CASSPGGGEETQYF
V: TRBV3-1; J: TRBJ2-7; size: NA; D: TRBD1; DNA: TGTGCCTCCACCCGAAGTCGCGGACAGGCAAATTCCTACGAGCAGTACTTC; CDR3: CASTRSRGQANSYEQYF
V: TRBV12-3/TRBV12-4; J: TRBJ1-1; size: many; D: NA; DNA: TGTGCCAGCAGTTTTCGAAGGATTGAAGCTTTCTTT; CDR3: CASSFRRIEAFF
V: TRBV29-1; J: TRBJ2-3; size: many; D: TRBD2; DNA: TGCAGCGTTGACGTGCGGGAGGGCACAGATACGCAGTATTTT; CDR3: CSVDVREGTDTQYF
V: TRBV7-2; J: TRBJ1-1; size: few; D: NA; DNA: TGTGCCAGCAGCTTTATTGGATTGATGAACACTGAAGCTTTCTTT; CDR3: CASSFIGLMNTEAFF
V: TRBV5-1; J: TRBJ2-7; size: many; D: NA; DNA: TGCGCCAGCAGCTTGAGTGCCGGCGAGCAGTACTTC; CDR3: CASSLSAGEQYF
V: TRBV3-1; J: TRBJ2-3; size: many; D: TRBD2; DNA: TGTGCCAGCAGCCAGGGGACTAACAGCGTCACAGATACGCAGTATTTT; CDR3: CASSQGTNSVTDTQYF
V: TRBV6-5; J: TRBJ1-2; size: many; D: TRBD1; DNA: TGTGCCAGCAGGACAGGGTGGCATGGCTACACCTTC; CDR3: CASRTGWHGYTF
V: TRBV4-3; J: TRBJ2-7; size: many; D: TRBD1; DNA: TGCGCCAGCAGCCACGGGACAGGCGCCTACGAGCAGTACTTC; CDR3: CASSHGTGAYEQYF
V: TRBV20-1; J: TRBJ2-4; size: many; D: TRBD1; DNA: TGCAGTGCTGCCGGGACAGGGACCAACATTCAGTACTTC; CDR3: CSAAGTGTNIQYF
V: TRBV7-3; J: TRBJ2-7; size: many; D: NA; DNA: TGTGCCAGCAGTTTGGGGGGGGCCGGCGAGAAGTACTTC; CDR3: CASSLGGAGEKYF
V: TRBV28; J: TRBJ2-2; size: many; D: TRBD2; DNA: TGTGCCAGCAGAAGTAGCGGGGCTTCGAACACCGGGGAGCTGTTTTTT; CDR3: CASRSSGASNTGELFF
V: TRBV12-3/TRBV12-4; J: TRBJ1-1; size: NA; D: NA; DNA: TGTGCCAGCGGGGGGGGCGGTGAAGCTTTCTTT; CDR3: CASGGGGEAFF
V: TRBV5-6; J: TRBJ2-5; size: many; D: TRBD2; DNA: TGTGCCAGCAGCGATCCCGGGACTAGCGGGGGAGGAGAGACCCAGTACTTC; CDR3: CASSDPGTSGGGETQYF
V: TRBV5-5; J: TRBJ1-2; size: many; D: NA; DNA: TGTGCCAGCAGCTTGGGTGTGCACTCTGGCTACACCTTC; CDR3: CASSLGVHSGYTF
V: TRBV6-5; J: TRBJ1-4; size: many; D: NA; DNA: TGTGCCAGCAGTTATGGTGACAGCGAAAAACTGTTTTTT; CDR3: CASSYGDSEKLFF
V: TRBV7-9; J: TRBJ1-2; size: many; D: TRBD1; DNA: TGTGCCAGCAGGCCACAAGGGACAGACTTCTATGGCTACACCTTC; CDR3: CASRPQGTDFYGYTF
V: TRBV20-1; J: TRBJ2-1; size: few; D: NA; DNA: TGCAGTCCGGGGGAGGCAGGGGGGCTATACAATGAGCAGTTCTTC; CDR3: CSPGEAGGLYNEQFF
V: TRBV29-1; J: TRBJ1-5; size: NA; D: NA; DNA: TGCAGCCTTTATACGCCCCACAGGGTTCCAGGTAGCAATCAGCCCCAGCATTTT; CDR3: CSLYTPHRVPGSNQPQHF
V: TRBV7-2; J: TRBJ2-2; size: few; D: NA; DNA: TGTGCCAGCAGCTTAGGGCGGTCGAACACCGGGGAGCTGTTTTTT; CDR3: CASSLGRSNTGELFF
V: TRBV20-1; J: TRBJ1-2; size: NA; D: TRBD1; DNA: TGCAGTGCTAGGACCGACAGGGACTATGGCTACACCTTC; CDR3: CSARTDRDYGYTF